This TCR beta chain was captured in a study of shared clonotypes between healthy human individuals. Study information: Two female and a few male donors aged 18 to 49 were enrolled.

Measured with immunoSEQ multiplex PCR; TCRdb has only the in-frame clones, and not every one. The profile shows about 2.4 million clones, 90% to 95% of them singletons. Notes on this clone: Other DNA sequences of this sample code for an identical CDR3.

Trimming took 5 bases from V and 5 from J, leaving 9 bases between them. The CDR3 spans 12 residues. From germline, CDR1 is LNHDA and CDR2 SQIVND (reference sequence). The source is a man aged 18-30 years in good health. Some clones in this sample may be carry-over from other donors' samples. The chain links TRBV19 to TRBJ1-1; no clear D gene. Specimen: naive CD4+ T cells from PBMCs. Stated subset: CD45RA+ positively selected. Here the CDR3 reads CASSDRNTEAFF. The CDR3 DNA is TGTGCCAGTAGTGACCGAAATACTGAAGCTTTCTTT.